Presented here are 3 T cell receptor beta chains from one specimen sequenced in a study of T cells in localized non-small cell lung cancer. The table came from immunoSEQ multiplex PCR; TCRdb's copy has only in-frame clones and leaves some out. In the table there are some 5,900 clones, about 28% of which are singletons. Source: lung tumor tissue, taken before any cancer treatment. Receptors were obtained from a female donor older than 55 with stage I lung adenocarcinoma.

The chain carries TRBV28 and TRBJ2-3; TRBD2 is a possible D gene (6 bases). Between the trimmed V and J ends, which lost 2 bases and 9 bases, there was a span of 15 bases. Germline V gives CDR1 MDHEN, CDR2 SYDVKM. This CDR3 has 14 residues. The DNA of the CDR3 is TGTGCCAGCAGTTTAAGTCGGCGCGGGGACACGCAGTATTTT. Residues: CASSLSRRGDTQYF.

This clone was picked up a small number of times. The chain has TRBV11-3 and TRBJ2-6; D unresolved. This CDR3 is built from 15 residues. CDR1 is SGHNT and CDR2 is YENEEA in the germline V gene. V lost 3 bases to trimming and J lost 4 bases, with 10 bases between them. The CDR3 nucleotides read TGTGCCAGCAGCTTGGCCGGGCGGGGGGCCAACGTCCTGACTTTC. Amino acids: CASSLAGRGANVLTF.

The rearrangement links TRBV11-3 to TRBJ2-7; D remains ambiguous. V was shortened by 5 bases and J by 2 bases, with 16 bases between the two germline ends. Germline V gene sequence: CDR1 SGHNT, CDR2 YENEEA. The CDR3 runs 15 residues. CDR3 loop: CASSPLEVRAYEQYF. For the CDR3, the DNA is TGTGCCAGCAGCCCGCTGGAAGTTAGGGCCTACGAGCAGTACTTC.